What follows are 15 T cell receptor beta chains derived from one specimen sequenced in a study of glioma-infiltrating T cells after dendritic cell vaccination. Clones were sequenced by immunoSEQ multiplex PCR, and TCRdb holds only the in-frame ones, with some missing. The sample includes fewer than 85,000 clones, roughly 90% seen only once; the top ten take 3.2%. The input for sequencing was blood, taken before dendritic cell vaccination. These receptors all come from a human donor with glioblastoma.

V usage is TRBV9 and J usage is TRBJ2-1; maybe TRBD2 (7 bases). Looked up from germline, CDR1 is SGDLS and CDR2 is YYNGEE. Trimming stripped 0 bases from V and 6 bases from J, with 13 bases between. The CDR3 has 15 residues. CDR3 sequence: CASSVGFRGANEQFF. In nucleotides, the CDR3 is TGTGCCAGCAGCGTAGGTTTTCGGGGGGCCAATGAGCAGTTCTTC.

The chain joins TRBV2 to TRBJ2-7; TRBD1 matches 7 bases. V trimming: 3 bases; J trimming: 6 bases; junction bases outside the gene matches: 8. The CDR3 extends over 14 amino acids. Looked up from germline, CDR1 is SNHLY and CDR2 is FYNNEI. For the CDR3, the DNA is TGTGCCAGCAGTGACCCTACAGGGGTAGCCGAGCAGTACTTC. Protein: CASSDPTGVAEQYF.

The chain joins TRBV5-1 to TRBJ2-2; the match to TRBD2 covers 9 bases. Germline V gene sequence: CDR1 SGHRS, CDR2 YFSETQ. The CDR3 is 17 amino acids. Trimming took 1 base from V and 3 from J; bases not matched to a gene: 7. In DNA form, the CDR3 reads TGCGCCAGCAGCTTGATACTGGCGGGAGGGGACACCGGGGAGCTGTTTTTT. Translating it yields CASSLILAGGDTGELFF. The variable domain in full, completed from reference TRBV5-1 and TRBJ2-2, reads KAGVTQTPRYLIKTRGQQVTLSCSPISGHRSVSWYQQTPGQGLQFLFEYFSETQRNKGNFPGRFSGRQFSNSRSEMNVSTLELGDSALYLCASSLILAGGDTGELFFGEGSRLTVL.

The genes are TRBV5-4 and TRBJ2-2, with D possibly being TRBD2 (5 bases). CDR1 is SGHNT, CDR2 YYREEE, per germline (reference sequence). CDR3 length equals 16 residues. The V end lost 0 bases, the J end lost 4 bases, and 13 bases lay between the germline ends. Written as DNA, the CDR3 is TGTGCCAGCAGCTTGGCCGTGGCTAGCTTCACCGGGGAGCTGTTTTTT. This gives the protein CASSLAVASFTGELFF. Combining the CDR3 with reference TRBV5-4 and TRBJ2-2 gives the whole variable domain ETGVTQSPTHLIKTRGQQVTLRCSSQSGHNTVSWYQQALGQGPQFIFQYYREEENGRGNFPPRFSGLQFPNYSSELNVNALELDDSALYLCASSLAVASFTGELFFGEGSRLTVL.

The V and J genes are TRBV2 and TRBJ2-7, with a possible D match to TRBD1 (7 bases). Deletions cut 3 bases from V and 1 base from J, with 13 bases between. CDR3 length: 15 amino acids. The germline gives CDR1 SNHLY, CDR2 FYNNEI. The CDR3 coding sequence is TGTGCCAGCAGTGAGGAGGGACAGATTTCCTACGAGCAGTACTTC. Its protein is CASSEEGQISYEQYF.

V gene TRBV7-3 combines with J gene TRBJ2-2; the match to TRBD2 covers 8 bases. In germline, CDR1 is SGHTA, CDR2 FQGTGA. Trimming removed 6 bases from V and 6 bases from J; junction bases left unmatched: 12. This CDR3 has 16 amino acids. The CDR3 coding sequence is TGTGCCAGCAGTCGGGAGATGGTAGCGGGGCCCGGGGAGCTGTTTTTT. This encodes CASSREMVAGPGELFF.

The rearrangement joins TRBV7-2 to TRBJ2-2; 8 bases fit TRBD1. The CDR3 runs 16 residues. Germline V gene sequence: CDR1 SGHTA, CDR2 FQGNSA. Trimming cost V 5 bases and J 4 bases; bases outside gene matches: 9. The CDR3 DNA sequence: TGTGCCAGCAGCGCGCGGACAGGGATCGGCACCGGGGAGCTGTTTTTT. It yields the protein CASSARTGIGTGELFF.

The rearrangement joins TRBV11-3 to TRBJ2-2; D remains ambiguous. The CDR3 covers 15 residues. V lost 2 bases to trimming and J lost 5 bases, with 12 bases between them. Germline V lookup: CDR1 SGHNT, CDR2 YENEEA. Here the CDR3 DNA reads TGTGCCAGCAGCTTACTCCGTACGAGGACCGGGGAGCTGTTTTTT. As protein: CASSLLRTRTGELFF.

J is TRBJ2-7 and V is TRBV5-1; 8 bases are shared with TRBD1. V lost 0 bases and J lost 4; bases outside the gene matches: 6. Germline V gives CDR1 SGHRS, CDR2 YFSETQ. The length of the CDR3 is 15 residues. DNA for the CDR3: TGCGCCAGCAGCTTGGGCCAGGGGGCCGGATACGAGCAGTACTTC. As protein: CASSLGQGAGYEQYF. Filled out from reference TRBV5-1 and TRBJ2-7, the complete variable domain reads KAGVTQTPRYLIKTRGQQVTLSCSPISGHRSVSWYQQTPGQGLQFLFEYFSETQRNKGNFPGRFSGRQFSNSRSEMNVSTLELGDSALYLCASSLGQGAGYEQYFGPGTRLTVT.

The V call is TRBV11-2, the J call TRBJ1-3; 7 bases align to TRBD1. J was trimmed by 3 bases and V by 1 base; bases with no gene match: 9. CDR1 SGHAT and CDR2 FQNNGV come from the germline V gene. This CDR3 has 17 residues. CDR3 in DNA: TGTGCCAGCAGCTTAGTCGGGCGACAGGGTCATGGAAACACCATATATTTT. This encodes CASSLVGRQGHGNTIYF.

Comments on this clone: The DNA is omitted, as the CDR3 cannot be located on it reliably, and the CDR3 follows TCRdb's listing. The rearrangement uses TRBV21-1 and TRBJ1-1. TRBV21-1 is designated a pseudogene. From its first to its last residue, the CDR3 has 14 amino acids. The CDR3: CASSKVGPGTEAFF.

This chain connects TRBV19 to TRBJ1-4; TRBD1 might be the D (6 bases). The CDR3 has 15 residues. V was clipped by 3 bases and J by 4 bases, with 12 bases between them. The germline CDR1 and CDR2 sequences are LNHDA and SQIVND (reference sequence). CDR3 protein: CASSIHQGINEKLFF. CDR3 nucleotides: TGTGCCAGTAGTATCCACCAGGGGATTAATGAAAAACTGTTTTTT. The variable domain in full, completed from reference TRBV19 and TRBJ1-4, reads DGGITQSPKYLFRKEGQNVTLSCEQNLNHDAMYWYRQDPGQGLRLIYYSQIVNDFQKGDIAEGYSVSREKKESFPLTVTSAQKNPTAFYLCASSIHQGINEKLFFGSGTQLSVL.

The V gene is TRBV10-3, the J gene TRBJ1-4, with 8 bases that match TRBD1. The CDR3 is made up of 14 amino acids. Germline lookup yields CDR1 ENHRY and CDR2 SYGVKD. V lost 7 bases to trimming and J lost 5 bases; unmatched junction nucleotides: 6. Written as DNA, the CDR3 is TGTGCCATCACCCCGGGACAGGTCAATGAAAAACTGTTTTTT. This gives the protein CAITPGQVNEKLFF.

The CDR3 loop reads CASSLLQLKHEQYF. For the CDR3, the DNA is TGTGCCAGCAGCTTGCTACAGCTAAAGCACGAGCAGTACTTC. The J gene is TRBJ2-7, the V gene TRBV5-4; D gene unclear. The CDR3 covers 14 residues. Trimming cost V 1 base and J 5 bases, with 13 bases left between them. Germline lookup yields CDR1 SGHNT and CDR2 YYREEE (reference sequence).

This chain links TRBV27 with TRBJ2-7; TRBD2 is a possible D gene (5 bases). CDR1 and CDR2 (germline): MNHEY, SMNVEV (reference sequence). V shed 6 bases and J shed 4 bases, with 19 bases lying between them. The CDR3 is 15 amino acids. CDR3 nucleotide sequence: TGTGCCAGCAGCGCGAGCGGTCCCGGGGTATACGAGCAGTACTTC. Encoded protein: CASSASGPGVYEQYF.